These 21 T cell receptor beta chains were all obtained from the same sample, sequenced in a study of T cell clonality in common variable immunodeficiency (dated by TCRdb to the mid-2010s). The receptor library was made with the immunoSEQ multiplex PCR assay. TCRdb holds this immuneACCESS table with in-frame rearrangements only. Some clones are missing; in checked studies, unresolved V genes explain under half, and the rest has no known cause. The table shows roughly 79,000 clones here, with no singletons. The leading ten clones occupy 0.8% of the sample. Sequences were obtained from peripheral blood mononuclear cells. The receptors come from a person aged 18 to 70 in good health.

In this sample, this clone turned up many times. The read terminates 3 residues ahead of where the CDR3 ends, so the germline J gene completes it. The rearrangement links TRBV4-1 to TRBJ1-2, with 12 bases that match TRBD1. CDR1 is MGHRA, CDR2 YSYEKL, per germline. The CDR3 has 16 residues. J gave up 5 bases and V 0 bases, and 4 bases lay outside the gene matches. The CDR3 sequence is CASSQERDRGLYGYTF. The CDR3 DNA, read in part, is TGCGCCAGCAGCCAAGAGCGGGACAGGGGGCTTTATGGC.

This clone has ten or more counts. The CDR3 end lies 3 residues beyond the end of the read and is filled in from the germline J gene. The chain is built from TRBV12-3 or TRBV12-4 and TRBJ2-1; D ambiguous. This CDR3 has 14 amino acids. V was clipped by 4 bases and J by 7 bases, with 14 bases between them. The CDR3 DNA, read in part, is TGTGCCAGCAGTTCAACCATTCGACTGAATGAG. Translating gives CASSSTIRLNE. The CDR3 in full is CASSSTIRLNEQFF.

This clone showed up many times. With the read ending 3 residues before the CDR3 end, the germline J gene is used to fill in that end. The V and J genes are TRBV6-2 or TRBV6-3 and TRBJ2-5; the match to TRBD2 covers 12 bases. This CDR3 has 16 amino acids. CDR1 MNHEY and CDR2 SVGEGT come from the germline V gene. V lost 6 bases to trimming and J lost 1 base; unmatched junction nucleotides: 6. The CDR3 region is CASRTRLAGVQETQYF. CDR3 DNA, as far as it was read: TGTGCCAGCAGGACCCGACTAGCGGGAGTCCAAGAGACC.

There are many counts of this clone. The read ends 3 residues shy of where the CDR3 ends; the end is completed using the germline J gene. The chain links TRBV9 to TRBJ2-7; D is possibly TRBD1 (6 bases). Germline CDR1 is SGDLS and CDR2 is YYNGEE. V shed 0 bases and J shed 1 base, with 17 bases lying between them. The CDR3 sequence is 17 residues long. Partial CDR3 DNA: TGTGCCAGCAGCGTAGACCCTCAGGGACACCAATCCTACGAG. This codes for CASSVDPQGHQSYE. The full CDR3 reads CASSVDPQGHQSYEQYF.

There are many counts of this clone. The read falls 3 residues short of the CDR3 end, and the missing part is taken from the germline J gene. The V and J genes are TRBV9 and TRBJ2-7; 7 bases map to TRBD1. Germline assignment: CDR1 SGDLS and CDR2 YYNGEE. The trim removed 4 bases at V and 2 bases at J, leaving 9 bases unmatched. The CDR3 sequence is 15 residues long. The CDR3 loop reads CASSPPDRAPYEQYF. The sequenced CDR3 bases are TGTGCCAGCAGCCCACCTGACAGGGCACCCTACGAG.

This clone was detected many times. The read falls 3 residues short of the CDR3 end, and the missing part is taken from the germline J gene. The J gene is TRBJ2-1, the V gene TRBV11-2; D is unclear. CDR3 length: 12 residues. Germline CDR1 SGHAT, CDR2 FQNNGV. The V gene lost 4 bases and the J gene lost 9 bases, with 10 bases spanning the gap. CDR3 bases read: TGTGCCAGCAGCTCCCTCCGGGTTGAG. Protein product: CASSSLRVE. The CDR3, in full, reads CASSSLRVEQFF.

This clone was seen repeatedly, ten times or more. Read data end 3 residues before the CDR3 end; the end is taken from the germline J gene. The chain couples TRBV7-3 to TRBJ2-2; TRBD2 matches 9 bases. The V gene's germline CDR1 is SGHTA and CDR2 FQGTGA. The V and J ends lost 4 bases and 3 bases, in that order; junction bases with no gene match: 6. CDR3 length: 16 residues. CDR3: CASSSDLAGDTGELFF. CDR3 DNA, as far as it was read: TGTGCCAGCAGCTCGGACTTAGCGGGAGACACCGGGGAG.

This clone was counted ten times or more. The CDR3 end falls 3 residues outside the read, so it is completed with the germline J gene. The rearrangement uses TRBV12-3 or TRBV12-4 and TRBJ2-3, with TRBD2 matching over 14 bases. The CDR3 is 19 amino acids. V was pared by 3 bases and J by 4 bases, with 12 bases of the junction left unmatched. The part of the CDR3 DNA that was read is TGTGCCAGCAGTTTCATTGGACTAGCGGGAGGTCTCCGCGCAGATACG. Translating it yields CASSFIGLAGGLRADT. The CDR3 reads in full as CASSFIGLAGGLRADTQYF.

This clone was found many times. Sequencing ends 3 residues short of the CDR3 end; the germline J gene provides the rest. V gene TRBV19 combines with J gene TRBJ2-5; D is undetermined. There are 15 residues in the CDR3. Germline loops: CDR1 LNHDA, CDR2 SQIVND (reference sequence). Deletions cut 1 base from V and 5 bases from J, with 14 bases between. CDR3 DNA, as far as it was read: TGTGCCAGTAGTATAGCAGGAACTTTGCGCGAGACC. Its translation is CASSIAGTLRET. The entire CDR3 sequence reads CASSIAGTLRETQYF.

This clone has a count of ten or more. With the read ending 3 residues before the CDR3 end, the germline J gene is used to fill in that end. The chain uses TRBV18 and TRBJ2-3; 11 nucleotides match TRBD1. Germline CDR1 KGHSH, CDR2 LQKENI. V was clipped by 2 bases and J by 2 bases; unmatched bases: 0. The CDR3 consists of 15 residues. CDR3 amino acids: CASSPGQGATDTQYF. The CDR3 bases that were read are TGTGCCAGCTCACCAGGACAGGGGGCCACAGATACG.

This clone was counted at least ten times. The CDR3: CSASWGHDQPQHF. The part of the CDR3 DNA that was read is TGCAGTGCTAGTTGGGGACACGATCAGCCC. This rearrangement joins TRBV20-1 to TRBJ1-5, with a tentative D call TRBD1 (6 bases). With the read ending 3 residues before the CDR3 end, the germline J gene is used to fill in that end. Between the trimmed V and J ends, which lost 3 bases and 5 bases, there was a span of 11 bases. The CDR3 spans 13 residues. The germline CDR1 and CDR2 sequences are DFQATT and SNEGSKA (reference sequence).

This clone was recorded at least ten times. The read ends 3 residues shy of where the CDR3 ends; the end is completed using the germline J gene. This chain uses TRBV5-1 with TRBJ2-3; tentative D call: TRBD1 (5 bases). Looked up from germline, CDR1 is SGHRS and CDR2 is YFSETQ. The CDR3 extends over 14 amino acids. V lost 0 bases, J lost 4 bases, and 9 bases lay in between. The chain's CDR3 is CASSLDRFPDTQYF. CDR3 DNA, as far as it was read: TGCGCCAGCAGCTTGGACAGGTTCCCAGATACG.

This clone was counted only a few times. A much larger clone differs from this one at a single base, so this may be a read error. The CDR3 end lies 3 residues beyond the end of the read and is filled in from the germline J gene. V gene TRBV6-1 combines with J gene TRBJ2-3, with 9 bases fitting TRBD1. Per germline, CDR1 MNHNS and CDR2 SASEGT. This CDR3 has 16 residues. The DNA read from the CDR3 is TGTGCCAGCAGGGAACAGGGGGCGGGGGTGATTCAGCCG. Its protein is CASREQGAGVIQP. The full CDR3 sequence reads CASREQGAGVIQPQYF.

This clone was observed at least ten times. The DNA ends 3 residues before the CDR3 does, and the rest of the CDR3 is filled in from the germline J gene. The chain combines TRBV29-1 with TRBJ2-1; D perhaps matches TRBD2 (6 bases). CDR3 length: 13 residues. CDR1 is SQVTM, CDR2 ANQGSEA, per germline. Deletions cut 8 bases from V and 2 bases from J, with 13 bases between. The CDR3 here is CSSGSGPYNEQFF. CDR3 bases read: TGCAGCAGCGGGTCGGGCCCCTACAATGAG.

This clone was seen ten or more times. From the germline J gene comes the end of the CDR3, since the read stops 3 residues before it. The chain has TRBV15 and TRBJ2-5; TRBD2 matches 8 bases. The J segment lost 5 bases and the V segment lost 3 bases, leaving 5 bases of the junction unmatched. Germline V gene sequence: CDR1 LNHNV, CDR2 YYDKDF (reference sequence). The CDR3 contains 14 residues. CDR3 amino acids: CATSRDQREETQYF. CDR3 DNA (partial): TGTGCCACCAGCAGGGACCAGCGGGAGGAGACC. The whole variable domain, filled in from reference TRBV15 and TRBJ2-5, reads DAMVIQNPRYQVTQFGKPVTLSCSQTLNHNVMYWYQQKSSQAPKLLFHYYDKDFNNEADTPDNFQSRRPNTSFCFLDIRSPGLGDTAMYLCATSRDQREETQYFGPGTRLLVL.

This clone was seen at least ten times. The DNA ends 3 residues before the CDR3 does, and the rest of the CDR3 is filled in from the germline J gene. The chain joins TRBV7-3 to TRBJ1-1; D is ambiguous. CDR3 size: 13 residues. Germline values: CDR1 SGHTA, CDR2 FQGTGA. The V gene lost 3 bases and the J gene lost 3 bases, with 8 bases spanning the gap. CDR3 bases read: TGTGCCAGCAGCTTTGGGCCGGACACTGAA. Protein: CASSFGPDTE. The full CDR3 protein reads CASSFGPDTEAFF.

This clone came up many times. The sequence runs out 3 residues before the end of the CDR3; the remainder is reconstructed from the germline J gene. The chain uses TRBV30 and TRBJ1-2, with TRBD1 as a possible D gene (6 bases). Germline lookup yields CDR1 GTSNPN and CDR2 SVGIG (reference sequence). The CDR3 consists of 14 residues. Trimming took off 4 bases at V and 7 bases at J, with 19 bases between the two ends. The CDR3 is CAWTPLQGTGGYTF. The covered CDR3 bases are TGTGCCTGGACCCCTCTACAGGGAACCGGTGGC. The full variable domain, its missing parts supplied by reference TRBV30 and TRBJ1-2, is SQTIHQWPATLVQPVGSPLSLECTVEGTSNPNLYWYRQAAGRGLQLLFYSVGIGQISSEVPQNLSASRPQDRQFILSSKKLLLSDSGFYLCAWTPLQGTGGYTFGSGTRLTVV.

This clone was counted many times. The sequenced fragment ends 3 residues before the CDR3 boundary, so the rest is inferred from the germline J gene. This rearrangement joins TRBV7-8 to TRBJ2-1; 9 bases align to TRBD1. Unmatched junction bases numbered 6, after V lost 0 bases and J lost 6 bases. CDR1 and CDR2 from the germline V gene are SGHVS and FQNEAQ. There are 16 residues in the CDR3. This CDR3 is CASSLAGQGNVNEQFF. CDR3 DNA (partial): TGTGCCAGCAGCTTAGCTGGACAGGGGAACGTCAATGAG.

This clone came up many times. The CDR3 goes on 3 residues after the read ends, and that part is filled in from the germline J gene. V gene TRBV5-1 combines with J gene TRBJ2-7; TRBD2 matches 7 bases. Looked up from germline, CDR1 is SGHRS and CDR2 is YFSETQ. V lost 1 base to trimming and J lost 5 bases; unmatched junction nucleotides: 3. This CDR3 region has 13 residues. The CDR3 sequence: CASSLRRGDEQYF. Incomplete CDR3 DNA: TGCGCCAGCAGCTTGCGACGGGGGGACGAG.

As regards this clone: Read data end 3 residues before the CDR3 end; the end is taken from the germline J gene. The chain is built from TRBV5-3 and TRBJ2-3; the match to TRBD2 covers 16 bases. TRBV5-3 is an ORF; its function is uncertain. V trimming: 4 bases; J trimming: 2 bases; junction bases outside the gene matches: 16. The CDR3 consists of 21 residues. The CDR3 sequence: CARSRLGLAGGPLNYTDTQYF. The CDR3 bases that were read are TGTGCCAGAAGCCGCTTGGGACTAGCGGGAGGGCCACTGAATTACACAGATACG.

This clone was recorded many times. CDR3 bases read: TGCGCCAGCAGCGGACAGGGCACAGATACG. Translating gives CASSGQGTDT. The full CDR3 sequence reads CASSGQGTDTQYF. The V call is TRBV5-1, the J call TRBJ2-3, with 7 bases aligning to TRBD1. The read is 3 residues too short to cover the CDR3 end, so that end is filled in from the germline J gene. With 4 bases clipped from V and 1 base from J, the junction kept 0 bases outside the gene matches. This CDR3 is built from 13 residues. Per the germline V gene, CDR1 is SGHRS and CDR2 is YFSETQ.